This TCR beta chain was identified in a study of blood T cell repertoires in COVID-19. As for the study in general: Some COVID-19 samples were acute and others convalescent; all came from the United States, Italy and Spain. Nucleic acid was either cDNA or gDNA, and it came from T cells, B-cell-depleted T cells, or PBMCs.

During active infection, Seattle patients enrolled and were then monitored through disease. This clone is categorized as medium-sized. In the source study's methods: Nucleated cell counts were estimated from reference gene primer amplification. The assay was immunoSEQ multiplex PCR, and TCRdb's table has in-frame clones only and misses some. For V, J and clone size, that table is used; D and trimming come from the DNA. The table shows some 170,000 clones, with around nine tenths occurring only once. Germline V gene data show CDR1 as MNHEY and CDR2 as SVGAGI. This CDR3 is built from 15 residues. V lost 7 bases, J lost 2 bases, and 15 bases lay in between.

V is TRBV6-5 and J is TRBJ1-5; D uncertain. The clonotype was recovered from a woman in her 70s with COVID-19, enrolled during active disease. The sequenced material came from peripheral blood. The CDR3 nucleotides read TGTGCCAGCACCCTAACCATCGGGGGCAATCAGCCCCAGCATTTT. Translated: CASTLTIGGNQPQHF.